The clone carrying this TCR beta chain was detected ten times or more. Assembly of TCR beta libraries relied on iRepertoire HTBI primers together with Arm-PCR of CDR3 regions. TCRdb analysed the multiplex PCR reads with MiXCR anew, one entry per CDR3 protein. The table includes fewer than 400,000 distinct CDR3 sequences, around 21% detected once. This specimen comes from a study of regulatory T cells in long-lasting Graves disease. Described time point: persistent/refractory GD, antithyroid drugs over 5 years with positive TRAb. Extracted PBMC RNA gave rise to the TCR library. The clonotype was recovered from a female donor with Graves disease. The sample in question was peripheral blood mononuclear cells (PBMCs), obtained when the disease was refractory, from a patient treated with antithyroid drugs.

The CDR3 loop is CATGQLMNTEAFF. CDR3 in DNA: TGTGCCACGGGACAGCTAATGAACACTGAAGCTTTCTTT. The chain carries TRBV7-3 and TRBJ1-1; 7 positions agree with TRBD1. The CDR3 covers 13 residues. Losses at the gene ends were 10 bases for V and 0 bases for J; bases not matched to a gene: 5. Germline CDR1 is SGHTA and CDR2 is FQGTGA.